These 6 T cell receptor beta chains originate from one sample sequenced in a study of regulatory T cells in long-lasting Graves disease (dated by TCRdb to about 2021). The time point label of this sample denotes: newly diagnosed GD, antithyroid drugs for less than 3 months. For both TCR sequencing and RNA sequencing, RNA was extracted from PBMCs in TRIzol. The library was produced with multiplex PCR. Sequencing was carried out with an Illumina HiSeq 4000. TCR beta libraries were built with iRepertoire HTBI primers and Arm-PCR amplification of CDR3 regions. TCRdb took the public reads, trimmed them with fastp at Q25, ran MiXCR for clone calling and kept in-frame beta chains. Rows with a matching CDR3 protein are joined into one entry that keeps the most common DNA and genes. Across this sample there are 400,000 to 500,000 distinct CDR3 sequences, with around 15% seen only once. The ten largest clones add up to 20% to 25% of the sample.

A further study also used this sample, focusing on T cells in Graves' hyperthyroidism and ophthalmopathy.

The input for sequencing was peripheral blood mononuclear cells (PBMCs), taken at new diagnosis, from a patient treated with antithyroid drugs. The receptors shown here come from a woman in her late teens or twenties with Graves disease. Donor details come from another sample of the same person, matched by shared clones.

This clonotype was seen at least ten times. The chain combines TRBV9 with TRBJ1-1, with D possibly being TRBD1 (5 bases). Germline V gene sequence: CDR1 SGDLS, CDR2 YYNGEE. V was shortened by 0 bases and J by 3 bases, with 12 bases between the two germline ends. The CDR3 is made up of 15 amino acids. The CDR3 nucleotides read TGTGCCAGCAGCGTAGGCGGGACCTCGCACACTGAAGCTTTCTTT. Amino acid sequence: CASSVGGTSHTEAFF.

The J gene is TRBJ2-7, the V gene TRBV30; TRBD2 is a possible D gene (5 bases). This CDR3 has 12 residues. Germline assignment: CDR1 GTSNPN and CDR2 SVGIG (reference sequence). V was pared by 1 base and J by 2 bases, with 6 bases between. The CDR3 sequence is CAWSGGAYEQYF. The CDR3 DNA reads TGTGCCTGGAGTGGGGGAGCCTACGAGCAGTACTTC.

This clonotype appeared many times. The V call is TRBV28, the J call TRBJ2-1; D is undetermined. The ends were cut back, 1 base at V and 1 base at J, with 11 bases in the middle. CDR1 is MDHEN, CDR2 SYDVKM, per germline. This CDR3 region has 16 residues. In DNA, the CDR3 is TGTGCCAGCAGTTTATATTCTAGTTTATCCTACAATGAGCAGTTCTTC. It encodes CASSLYSSLSYNEQFF.

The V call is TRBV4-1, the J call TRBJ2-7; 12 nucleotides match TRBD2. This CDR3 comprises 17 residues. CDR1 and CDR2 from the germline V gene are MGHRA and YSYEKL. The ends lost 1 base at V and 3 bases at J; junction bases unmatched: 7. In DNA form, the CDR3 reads TGCGCCAGCAGCCAAGGGGGACTAGCGGGTCTCCTCTACGAGCAGTACTTC. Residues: CASSQGGLAGLLYEQYF.

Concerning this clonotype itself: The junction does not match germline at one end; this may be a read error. In DNA form, the CDR3 reads TGTGCCAGCAGCTTAGCGCAGATAGTGAACACTGAAGCTCTCTTT. Protein: CASSLAQIVNTEALF. This rearrangement joins TRBV7-6 to TRBJ1-1; D is unclear. CDR3 length: 15 residues. In germline, CDR1 is SGHVS, CDR2 FNYEAQ.

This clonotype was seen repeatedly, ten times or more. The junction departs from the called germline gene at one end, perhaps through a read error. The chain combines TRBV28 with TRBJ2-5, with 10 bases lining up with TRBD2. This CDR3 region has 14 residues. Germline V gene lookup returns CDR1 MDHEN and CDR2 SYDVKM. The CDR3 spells CASRLAGSQETQYF. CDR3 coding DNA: TGCGCCAGCAGACTAGCGGGCAGCCAAGAGACCCAGTACTTC.